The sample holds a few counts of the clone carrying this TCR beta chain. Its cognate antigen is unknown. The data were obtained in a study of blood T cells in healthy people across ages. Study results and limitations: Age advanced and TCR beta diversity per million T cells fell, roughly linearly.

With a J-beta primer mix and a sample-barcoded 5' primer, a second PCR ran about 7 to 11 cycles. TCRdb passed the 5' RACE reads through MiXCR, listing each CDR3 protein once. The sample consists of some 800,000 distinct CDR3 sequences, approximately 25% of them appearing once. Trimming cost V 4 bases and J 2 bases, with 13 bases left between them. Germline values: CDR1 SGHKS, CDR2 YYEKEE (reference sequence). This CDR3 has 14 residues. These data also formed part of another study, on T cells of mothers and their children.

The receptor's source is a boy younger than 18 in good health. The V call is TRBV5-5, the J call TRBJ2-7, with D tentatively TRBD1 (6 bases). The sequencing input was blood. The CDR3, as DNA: TGTGCCAGCAGCCATACAGGGCTAGCCTACGAGCAGTACTTC. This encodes CASSHTGLAYEQYF.